The 5 T cell receptor beta chains below were found in one sample sequenced in a study of a mutant IDH1 vaccine in newly diagnosed glioma. The table came from immunoSEQ multiplex PCR; TCRdb's copy has only in-frame clones and leaves some out. The sample holds fewer than 40,000 clones; 80% to 85% are singletons and the top ten take approximately 28%. Time point given: week 47, end of study. The study gave 300 ug of mutant IDH1 20-mer peptide per vaccine dose, with topical imiquimod. Antigens for these TCRs are unknown. This material consisted of PBMCs, taken from a glioma patient whose treatment included an IDH1 peptide vaccine. The receptors derive from a young man with glioma.

There are a few counts of this clone. V and J are TRBV5-1 and TRBJ1-1; D is possibly TRBD1 (5 bases). The V gene lost 4 bases and the J gene lost 5 bases, with 18 bases spanning the gap. The CDR3 sequence is 15 residues long. Germline CDR1 and CDR2: SGHRS and YFSETQ. The CDR3 nucleotides are TGCGCCAGCAGCAGTGATGGGGGGACGTTTACTGAAGCTTTCTTT. Translating gives CASSSDGGTFTEAFF.

The V call is TRBV2, the J call TRBJ1-1; 7 bases line up with TRBD1. Trimming removed 5 bases from V and 4 bases from J; junction bases left unmatched: 10. Looked up from germline, CDR1 is SNHLY and CDR2 is FYNNEI. The CDR3 has 15 amino acids. The CDR3 sequence: CASSPTGSLSTEAFF. The CDR3 DNA reads TGTGCCAGCAGTCCGACAGGGAGTTTGTCCACTGAAGCTTTCTTT.

The rearrangement uses TRBV6-6 and TRBJ1-5; TRBD1 matches at 8 bases. The CDR3 loop spans 15 amino acids. Germline loops: CDR1 MNHNY, CDR2 SVGAGI (reference sequence). V lost 6 bases and J lost 11; bases outside the gene matches: 15. CDR3 sequence (DNA): TGTGCCAGCAGAAAAGACAGGGGCCCCTATGAGTCCCAGCATTTT. Translating gives CASRKDRGPYESQHF.

This clone has only one observation. The rearrangement links TRBV4-1 to TRBJ2-7; the D call may be TRBD1 or TRBD2 (6 bases each). CDR3 length: 16 amino acids. Germline V CDR1 and CDR2: MGHRA, YSYEKL. V lost 3 bases to trimming and J lost 2 bases, with 17 bases between them. The CDR3 DNA follows: TGCGCCAGCAGCCATCAGGACAGCGGGTCTCCCTACGAGCAGTACTTC. Translated, it gives CASSHQDSGSPYEQYF.

This chain uses TRBV7-9 with TRBJ1-1; maybe TRBD1 (6 bases). The CDR3 runs 13 residues. Germline CDR1 SEHNR, CDR2 FQNEAQ (reference sequence). The V gene lost 5 bases and the J gene lost 4 bases, with 11 bases spanning the gap. CDR3 sequence: CASSNRVSTEAFF. The CDR3 nucleotides are TGTGCCAGCAGCAACAGGGTAAGCACTGAAGCTTTCTTT.